The 10 T cell receptor beta chains listed next were all sequenced from one sample in a study of blood T cell repertoires in COVID-19 (TCRdb year 2020). The library was obtained by the immunoSEQ multiplex PCR assay. Drawn from immuneACCESS, this table holds only the in-frame rearrangements with V and J called that TCRdb kept. Clones are partly lost; checked studies trace under half to an unresolved V gene and leave the rest unexplained. This sample is represented by roughly 450,000 clones; 90% of them were singletons. The ten largest clones add up to about 0.63% of the sample. Material for sequencing was PBMCs or T cells enriched from blood (not recorded which). The receptors originated from a man aged 18 to 30 who had recovered from COVID-19.

The rearrangement links TRBV19 to TRBJ2-2, with TRBD1 matching over 7 bases. The CDR3 covers 14 residues. Per the germline V gene, CDR1 is LNHDA and CDR2 is SQIVND (reference sequence). V dropped 7 bases and J dropped 0; count of bases not matched to a gene: 2. For the CDR3, the DNA is TGTGCCAGTAAGGGACAGCCGAACACCGGGGAGCTGTTTTTT. It codes for CASKGQPNTGELFF.

The V and J genes are TRBV7-2 and TRBJ1-6; the D is unclear. This CDR3 has 15 amino acids. Germline values: CDR1 SGHTA, CDR2 FQGNSA. Trimming left V 5 bases short and J 0 bases short, with 8 bases between. The CDR3 DNA reads TGTGCCAGCAGCCCCACGAGCTCCTATAATTCACCCCTCCACTTT. Translation gives CASSPTSSYNSPLHF.

The chain has TRBV14 and TRBJ1-1; 7 bases are a match to TRBD1. The V and J ends lost 3 bases and 1 base, in that order; junction bases with no gene match: 5. Germline V CDR1 and CDR2: SGHDN, FVKESK. The CDR3 runs to 15 residues. CDR3: CASSQDYRGNTEAFF. The CDR3 nucleotides are TGTGCCAGCAGCCAGGATTACAGGGGGAACACTGAAGCTTTCTTT.

The chain uses TRBV28 and TRBJ2-7; 11 nucleotides agree with TRBD2. This CDR3 spans 15 amino acids. CDR1 MDHEN and CDR2 SYDVKM come from the germline V gene. V shed 3 bases, J shed 3 bases, and the junction held 4 bases outside the gene matches. This CDR3 is CASSFQTSGIYEQYF. The CDR3 nucleotides read TGTGCCAGCAGTTTCCAGACTAGCGGGATCTACGAGCAGTACTTC.

The gene calls are TRBV15 and TRBJ2-7, with D unclear. CDR1 and CDR2 from the germline V gene are LNHNV and YYDKDF (reference sequence). This CDR3 region has 15 residues. With 0 bases removed from V and 2 bases from J, the gap between germline ends came to 11 bases. The CDR3 spells CATSREGVGAYEQYF. The CDR3 nucleotides are TGTGCCACCAGCAGAGAGGGTGTTGGAGCCTACGAGCAGTACTTC. Full variable domain (missing parts from reference TRBV15 and TRBJ2-7): DAMVIQNPRYQVTQFGKPVTLSCSQTLNHNVMYWYQQKSSQAPKLLFHYYDKDFNNEADTPDNFQSRRPNTSFCFLDIRSPGLGDTAMYLCATSREGVGAYEQYFGPGTRLTVT.

Here the CDR3 reads CASSQEDRNTEAFF. The CDR3 nucleotides are TGTGCCAGCAGCCAAGAAGACAGGAACACTGAAGCTTTCTTT. V gene TRBV4-2 combines with J gene TRBJ1-1, with D possibly TRBD1 on 5 matching bases. The germline V gene has CDR1 LGHNA and CDR2 YNFKEQ. This CDR3 region has 14 residues. Between the trimmed V and J ends, which lost 0 bases and 1 base, there was a span of 6 bases.

The V and J genes are TRBV7-8 and TRBJ2-3; 7 bases fit TRBD2. Trimming took 4 bases from V and 2 from J; bases not matched to a gene: 15. Germline V gene lookup returns CDR1 SGHVS and CDR2 FQNEAQ. CDR3 size: 18 residues. DNA for the CDR3: TGTGCCAGCAGCTCACACGCGGGCAAGCGGGGTACCACAGATACGCAGTATTTT. Translated: CASSSHAGKRGTTDTQYF.

V gene TRBV28 combines with J gene TRBJ1-6; tentatively, D is TRBD1 (5 bases). Germline assignment: CDR1 MDHEN and CDR2 SYDVKM. There are 19 residues in the CDR3. The germline V and J ends were trimmed by 3 bases and 0 bases, with 18 bases remaining between them. CDR3 sequence (DNA): TGTGCCAGCAGTTTTCGAGCCTCACAGGTCCTCTCCTATAATTCACCCCTCCACTTT. It translates to CASSFRASQVLSYNSPLHF.

The chain is built from TRBV5-1 and TRBJ1-3; D remains ambiguous. The ends were cut back, 0 bases at V and 8 bases at J, with 18 bases in the middle. From germline, CDR1 is SGHRS and CDR2 YFSETQ. CDR3 length: 16 residues. As DNA, the CDR3 is TGCGCCAGCAGCTTGGGAGGCCGAGCGCATATGGACACCATATATTTT. Translation: CASSLGGRAHMDTIYF.

CDR3 in DNA: TGTGCCAGCAGAGCCAAGGACAGGGTCTACAATGAGCAGTTCTTC. Its translation is CASRAKDRVYNEQFF. This chain uses TRBV6-5 with TRBJ2-1; 8 nucleotides line up with TRBD1. The germline V gene has CDR1 MNHEY and CDR2 SVGAGI. The trim removed 6 bases at V and 3 bases at J, leaving 7 bases unmatched. This CDR3 is built from 15 residues.